This T cell receptor (beta chain) was profiled in a study of response to subunit inactivated influenza vaccine. Study-level points and caveats: Authors suggested each seasonal flu vaccination may recruit only limited numbers of new T cells.

TCRdb reanalysed the RT-PCR reads using MiXCR and keeps one entry per CDR3 protein. The sample lists around 750,000 distinct CDR3 sequences; over 20% were seen once. Many counts were recorded for this clonotype. Its antigen is unidentified. This specimen consisted of PBMCs from blood, obtained 5 to 6 days after vaccination. The clonotype comes from a man between 45 and 60 years old who received an inactivated influenza vaccine.

The CDR3 nucleotides are TGCGCCAGCAGCTTGGGCCGAGCACAAGAGACCCAGTACTTC. Its protein is CASSLGRAQETQYF. This sequence joins TRBV5-1 and TRBJ2-5; D remains ambiguous. Trimming shortened V by 0 bases and J by 2 bases, and 8 bases separated the two germline ends. Germline V CDR1 and CDR2: SGHRS, YFSETQ. The CDR3 extends over 14 amino acids.